This entry lists 14 T cell receptor beta chains sequenced from one sample in a study of cytomegalovirus exposure and HLA in healthy donors. Clones were read by immunoSEQ multiplex PCR, and TCRdb kept only the in-frame ones, dropping some. The data hold about 120,000 clones, with roughly 90% observed a single time. The specimen was PBMCs. The receptors were gathered from a woman aged 18-35 years in good health and CMV-seropositive.

CDR3 DNA sequence: TGTGCCAGCAGCTTAGTCGTTGAGCACTATGGCTACACCTTC. It yields the protein CASSLVVEHYGYTF. This chain joins TRBV7-9 and TRBJ1-2; no clear D. Deletions cut 1 base from V and 3 bases from J, with 9 bases between. The CDR3 sequence is 14 residues long. The germline gives CDR1 SEHNR, CDR2 FQNEAQ (reference sequence). Together with reference TRBV7-9 and TRBJ1-2, the CDR3 gives the full variable domain: DTGVSQNPRHKITKRGQNVTFRCDPISEHNRLYWYRQTLGQGPEFLTYFQNEAQLEKSRLLSDRFSAERPKGSFSTLEIQRTEQGDSAMYLCASSLVVEHYGYTFGSGTRLTVV.

V is TRBV9 and J is TRBJ2-3, with D tentatively TRBD1 (6 bases). CDR1 is SGDLS, CDR2 YYNGEE, per germline. V lost 5 bases and J lost 0, with 19 bases in between. The CDR3 loop spans 17 amino acids. The CDR3 region has the DNA TGTGCCAGCAGTCGACGCCCTGGGACACCTAGCACAGATACGCAGTATTTT. Its protein is CASSRRPGTPSTDTQYF.

The chain couples TRBV15 to TRBJ2-3; D may be TRBD1 (6 bases). Germline assignment: CDR1 LNHNV and CDR2 YYDKDF (reference sequence). The CDR3 is 16 amino acids. V lost 0 bases and J lost 6, with 16 bases in between. CDR3 residues: CATSRDGTATGDTQYF. The DNA for the CDR3 is TGTGCCACCAGCAGAGATGGGACCGCAACAGGGGATACGCAGTATTTT.

V is TRBV19 and J is TRBJ1-1; 9 positions match TRBD1. V trimming: 3 bases; J trimming: 7 bases; junction bases outside the gene matches: 9. The CDR3 loop spans 15 amino acids. Germline V gene lookup returns CDR1 LNHDA and CDR2 SQIVND (reference sequence). The CDR3 region is CASSMGQGLLSEAFF. The CDR3 bases are TGTGCCAGTAGTATGGGACAGGGACTTTTGAGTGAAGCTTTCTTT.

V gene TRBV6-1 combines with J gene TRBJ1-4; D possibly corresponds to TRBD1 (5 bases). Germline assignment: CDR1 MNHNS and CDR2 SASEGT. V was cut by 3 bases and J by 3 bases, with 11 bases left in between. This CDR3 contains 15 residues. CDR3 region: CASSEATEPNEKLFF. CDR3 DNA sequence: TGTGCCAGCAGTGAGGCGACAGAGCCTAATGAAAAACTGTTTTTT.

In the case of this clone: One junction end does not reproduce the germline sequence, and a read error may be involved. The CDR3 nucleotides are TGTGCCACCAGTAGCGGGGGGGGGTCCTACAATGAGCAGTTCTTC. Translated: CATSSGGGSYNEQFF. V and J are TRBV2 and TRBJ2-1, with 11 bases aligning to TRBD2. The V gene's germline CDR1 is SNHLY and CDR2 FYNNEI. This CDR3 spans 15 amino acids.

V gene TRBV10-2 combines with J gene TRBJ1-2, with 7 positions matching TRBD1. Germline CDR1 WSHSY, CDR2 SAAADI. V dropped 4 bases and J dropped 4; count of bases not matched to a gene: 6. The CDR3 totals 14 residues. The CDR3 sequence is CASSVTGDFYGYTF. The CDR3 DNA sequence: TGCGCCAGCAGTGTCACAGGGGATTTCTATGGCTACACCTTC.

This rearrangement joins TRBV6-5 to TRBJ1-2; 11 nucleotides align to TRBD1. After removal of 2 bases from V and 8 bases from J, the junction contained 7 bases not matched to a gene. CDR1 and CDR2 from the germline V gene are MNHEY and SVGAGI. This CDR3 contains 15 residues. The CDR3 region has the DNA TGTGCCAGCAGTTACCGCGGGACAGGGGGAATGGGCTACACCTTC. It codes for CASSYRGTGGMGYTF.

J is TRBJ1-5 and V is TRBV19; 10 bases match TRBD1. Unmatched junction bases numbered 9, after V lost 5 bases and J lost 2 bases. CDR3 length equals 17 residues. Germline V gene lookup returns CDR1 LNHDA and CDR2 SQIVND (reference sequence). Written as DNA, the CDR3 is TGTGCCAGTAGTCGCCGGGACAGGGGTGTCGGCAATCAGCCCCAGCATTTT. The encoded protein is CASSRRDRGVGNQPQHF.

V is TRBV6-1 and J is TRBJ1-6; no reliable D call. Germline CDR1 and CDR2: MNHNS and SASEGT. Trimming shortened V by 1 base and J by 6 bases, and 10 bases separated the two germline ends. The CDR3 covers 15 residues. CDR3 nucleotides: TGTGCCAGCAGTGAAGTAAGGCGGGTTAATTCACCCCTCCACTTT. Translating gives CASSEVRRVNSPLHF.

This chain uses TRBV9 with TRBJ1-2; 8 bases fit TRBD1. This CDR3 has 15 residues. The J segment lost 7 bases and the V segment lost 3 bases, leaving 11 bases of the junction unmatched. Germline V gene lookup returns CDR1 SGDLS and CDR2 YYNGEE. CDR3: CASSGGQTGASGYTF. The CDR3 nucleotides read TGTGCCAGCAGCGGGGGGCAGACAGGGGCTAGTGGCTACACCTTC.

The CDR3 reads CASSYGRNTEAFF. The CDR3 DNA follows: TGTGCCAGCAGTTACGGCAGGAACACTGAAGCTTTCTTT. The V and J genes are TRBV6-5 and TRBJ1-1, with D unclear. The CDR3 covers 13 residues. The V gene lost 2 bases and the J gene lost 1 base, with 5 bases spanning the gap. Germline CDR1 MNHEY, CDR2 SVGAGI.

This clone was observed a single time. The rearrangement links TRBV15 to TRBJ2-7, with TRBD2 identical over 8 bases. The CDR3 runs 14 residues. V was clipped by 3 bases and J by 2 bases; unmatched bases: 3. The germline gives CDR1 LNHNV, CDR2 YYDKDF (reference sequence). In DNA, the CDR3 is TGTGCCACCAGCAGGGTTAGCGGGGCCTACGAGCAGTACTTC. This codes for CATSRVSGAYEQYF.

The chain couples TRBV7-2 to TRBJ2-7; maybe TRBD2 (6 bases). CDR1 is SGHTA and CDR2 is FQGNSA in the germline V gene. Between the trimmed V and J ends, which lost 5 bases and 7 bases, there was a span of 15 bases. This CDR3 has 13 residues. In nucleotides, the CDR3 is TGTGCCAGCAGCCAGGACTACGCGCGGGAGCAGTACTTC. It yields the protein CASSQDYAREQYF.